Listed below are T cell receptor beta chains from one sample, sequenced in a study of T cell repertoires in cytomegalovirus infection. A single record per CDR3 protein comes from TCRdb applying MiXCR to the reads. The sample holds tens of thousands of distinct CDR3 sequences; about 4% are singletons and the top ten take about 20%. Sequencing was carried out using PBMCs. These receptors originate from a human donor in good health (CMV status not recorded). Some clones in this sample may be carry-over from other donors' samples. Both conserved end residues are part of each CDR3. A D gene is named only where the DNA matches it firmly. Only part of the rows carry a size: once, few, many, or a class if the clone is expanded.

TRBD1	TRBV7-9	TRBJ1-1	15	many	CASSPSGQGRTEAFF	TGTGCCAGCAGCCCCTCGGGACAGGGGCGCACTGAAGCTTTCTTT
NA	TRBV7-2	TRBJ1-1	14	many	CASSPSPGNTEAFF	TGTGCCAGCAGCCCCTCCCCAGGGAACACTGAAGCTTTCTTT
NA	TRBV28	TRBJ2-7	13	many	CASSFSSSYEQYF	TGTGCCAGCAGTTTTTCGAGCTCCTACGAGCAGTACTTC
TRBD2	TRBV29-1	TRBJ2-3	15	many	CSVESSGSLTDTQYF	TGCAGCGTTGAATCTAGCGGGAGCCTGACAGATACGCAGTATTTT
NA	TRBV28	TRBJ1-2	16	few	CASSSRQGDLYYGYTF	TGTGCCAGCAGTTCAAGGCAGGGAGACTTATATTATGGCTACACCTTC
NA	TRBV6-2/TRBV6-3	TRBJ1-5	14	many	CASSSLTGRGPQHF	TGTGCCAGCAGTTCCCTGACAGGCCGAGGGCCCCAGCATTTT
NA	TRBV12-3/TRBV12-4	TRBJ1-5	16	many	CASSLHLSGVNQPQHF	TGTGCCAGCAGTTTACACCTATCAGGCGTCAATCAGCCCCAGCATTTT
NA	TRBV4-2	TRBJ1-2	11	many	CASGVGYGYTF	TGTGCCAGCGGAGTTGGGTATGGCTACACCTTC
NA	TRBV12-3/TRBV12-4	TRBJ1-1	16	few	CASTDIRGKGNTEAFF	TGTGCCAGTACGGATATAAGGGGTAAGGGGAACACTGAAGCTTTCTTT
TRBD1	TRBV6-6	TRBJ2-2	15	many	CASRSLDRVAGELFF	TGTGCCAGCAGATCCCTTGACAGGGTTGCCGGGGAGCTGTTTTTT
NA	TRBV28	TRBJ1-4	13	many	CASSLGGPEKLFF	TGTGCCAGCAGTTTAGGTGGGCCAGAAAAACTGTTTTTT
TRBD2	TRBV6-2/TRBV6-3	TRBJ2-7	16	many	CASSWTGGGASSEQYF	TGTGCCAGCAGTTGGACCGGCGGGGGGGCTAGTTCGGAGCAGTACTTC
TRBD2	TRBV4-3	TRBJ2-1	16	NA	CASSQATSGKRSEQFF	TGCGCCAGCAGCCAAGCGACTAGCGGGAAACGATCTGAGCAGTTCTTC
NA	TRBV18	TRBJ2-3	12	many	CASSSEERTQYF	TGTGCCAGCTCCTCTGAGGAGAGGACGCAGTATTTT
NA	TRBV20-1	TRBJ2-5	13	many	CSAGGDPQETQYF	TGCAGTGCCGGAGGGGACCCCCAAGAGACCCAGTACTTC
TRBD2	TRBV28	TRBJ2-5	15	many	CASSGGGFGQETQYF	TGTGCCAGCAGTGGGGGGGGGTTTGGGCAAGAGACCCAGTACTTC
TRBD2	TRBV5-1	TRBJ2-7	17	few	CASSLDGGSGAYYEQYF	TGCGCCAGCAGCTTGGATGGCGGGAGCGGGGCGTACTACGAGCAGTACTTC
NA	TRBV7-3	TRBJ1-1	13	many	CASSVSRDTEAFF	TGTGCCAGCAGCGTCTCGAGGGACACGGAAGCTTTCTTT
NA	TRBV12-3/TRBV12-4	TRBJ1-5	15	many	CASSPPGSGNQPQHF	TGTGCCAGCAGTCCGCCCGGGAGCGGCAATCAGCCCCAGCATTTT
TRBD1	TRBV12-3/TRBV12-4	TRBJ2-3	15	many	CASSSGQGRTDTQYF	TGTGCCAGCAGCTCCGGACAGGGACGCACAGATACGCAGTATTTT
NA	TRBV7-3	TRBJ2-1	15	many	CASSLTRGSYNEQFF	TGTGCCAGCAGCTTAACGAGGGGGTCCTACAATGAGCAGTTCTTC
NA	TRBV7-2	TRBJ2-3	15	many	CASSLEGSGTDTQYF	TGTGCCAGCAGCTTAGAGGGTAGCGGCACAGATACGCAGTATTTT
TRBD2	TRBV7-2	TRBJ2-1	13	many	CASSLGGSREQFF	TGTGCCAGCAGCTTAGGCGGGAGCCGGGAGCAGTTCTTC
NA	TRBV6-2/TRBV6-3	TRBJ2-7	13	many	CASSLNGPYEQYF	TGTGCCAGCAGTTTAAACGGACCCTACGAGCAGTACTTC
NA	TRBV7-2	TRBJ2-7	14	many	CASSLSGLSYEQYF	TGTGCCAGCAGCCTGAGTGGACTCTCCTACGAGCAGTACTTC
NA	TRBV7-9	TRBJ1-1	16	many	CASSSLTGARYTEAFF	TGTGCCAGCAGCTCCCTGACGGGGGCGAGGTACACTGAAGCTTTCTTT
TRBD1	TRBV5-6	TRBJ2-5	18	many	CASSWTGGGGLHRETQYF	TGTGCCAGCAGCTGGACAGGGGGAGGGGGATTACACCGGGAGACCCAGTACTTC
NA	TRBV7-3	TRBJ2-3	13	many	CASSLQYTDTQYF	TGTGCCAGCAGCTTACAGTACACAGATACGCAGTATTTT
NA	TRBV20-1	TRBJ2-2	12	many	CSAQRSGGELFF	TGCAGTGCCCAGAGGAGTGGCGGGGAGCTGTTTTTT
NA	TRBV7-6	TRBJ2-3	16	many	CASSLESSWVPDTQYF	TGTGCCAGCAGCTTAGAGTCAAGTTGGGTCCCAGATACGCAGTATTTT
TRBD1	TRBV28	TRBJ1-6	15	many	CASSPRAGGYSPLHF	TGTGCCAGCAGTCCCCGCGCAGGGGGGTATTCACCCCTCCACTTT
NA	TRBV28	TRBJ1-1	12	many	CASSPLESPAFF	TGTGCCAGCAGCCCCTTAGAGTCGCCGGCTTTCTTT
NA	TRBV7-2	TRBJ2-1	14	many	CASSLEGLYNEQFF	TGTGCCAGCAGCTTAGAAGGACTGTACAATGAGCAGTTCTTC
NA	TRBV7-8	TRBJ2-7	15	many	CASSLRAQLEGEQYF	TGTGCCAGCAGCCTCCGGGCCCAGTTAGAGGGCGAGCAGTACTTC
TRBD1	TRBV7-2	TRBJ2-3	14	many	CASSRDRVADTQYF	TGTGCCAGCAGCCGGGACAGGGTAGCAGATACGCAGTATTTT
TRBD2	TRBV20-1	TRBJ2-5	16	many	CSARLEGLAGSRTQYF	TGCAGTGCTAGACTTGAGGGACTAGCGGGGTCTAGGACCCAGTACTTC
TRBD2	TRBV7-3	TRBJ2-7	15	many	CASSLNGLALDEQYF	TGTGCCAGCAGCTTAAATGGACTAGCTCTCGACGAGCAGTACTTC
NA	TRBV7-2	TRBJ1-6	14	many	CASSFGQTNSPLHF	TGTGCCAGCAGCTTTGGACAGACCAATTCACCCCTCCACTTT
NA	TRBV7-2	TRBJ1-1	15	many	CASSSTPGPVAEAFF	TGTGCCAGCAGCTCGACGCCCGGTCCGGTGGCTGAAGCTTTCTTT
TRBD2	TRBV5-1	TRBJ2-3	16	many	CASSLVGTGGTDTQYF	TGCGCCAGCAGCTTGGTGGGGACGGGGGGAACAGATACGCAGTATTTT
TRBD2	TRBV18	TRBJ2-7	18	NA	CASSPKGLTGTTFSEQYF	TGTGCCAGCTCACCGAAGGGCCTAACCGGGACTACCTTTTCCGAGCAGTACTTC